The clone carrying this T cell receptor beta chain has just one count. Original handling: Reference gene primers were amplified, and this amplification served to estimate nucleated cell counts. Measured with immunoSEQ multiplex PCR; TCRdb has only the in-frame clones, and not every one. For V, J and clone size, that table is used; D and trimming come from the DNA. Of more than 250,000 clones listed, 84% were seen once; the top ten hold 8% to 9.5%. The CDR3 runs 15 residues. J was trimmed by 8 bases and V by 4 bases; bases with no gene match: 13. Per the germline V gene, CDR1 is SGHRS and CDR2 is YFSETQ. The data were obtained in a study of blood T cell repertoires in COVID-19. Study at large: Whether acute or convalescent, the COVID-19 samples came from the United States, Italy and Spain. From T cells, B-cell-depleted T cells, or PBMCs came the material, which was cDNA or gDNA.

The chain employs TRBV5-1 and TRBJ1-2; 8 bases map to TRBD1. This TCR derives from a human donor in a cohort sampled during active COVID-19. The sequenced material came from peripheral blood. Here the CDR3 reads CASSPGTGEGGGYTF. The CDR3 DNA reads TGCGCCAGCAGCCCCGGGACAGGCGAAGGGGGCGGCTACACCTTC.